This T cell receptor (beta chain) emerged from a study of shared clonotypes between healthy human individuals (dated by TCRdb to 2020 to 2021). Turning to the overall study: The cohort comprised a couple of women and a few men aged 18 to 49 years. Per donor, leukapheresis produced somewhere between about 0.85 and 9.5 billion PBMCs. Different laboratories and diverse techniques were used to prepare libraries and sequence TCR repertoires, to increase sequencing depth and limit assay-specific biases. For each donor, three plates each were used for CD4 naive and CD4 memory, two plates were used for CD8 naive, and one plate was used for CD8 memory. To estimate repertoire size and how much clonotype sharing occurs between individuals, the study deeply sequenced the blood TCR repertoires of five healthy adults.

For the CD8 naive samples, CD45RO-negative cells were positively selected for CCR7, yielding a CD45RA+CCR7+ population from which TemRA cells were excluded. The donors were healthy, HIV-negative adults with no recently reported acute infections or vaccinations. Every donor was a Caucasian adult living in Nashville, Tennessee, USA. Blood was collected by leukapheresis, and PBMCs were isolated by Ficoll-Histopaque density gradient centrifugation and then cryopreserved in liquid nitrogen vapor phase. Purity and quantity of every magnetically sorted T cell population were checked by analytical flow cytometry. From each sorted fraction, genomic DNA was isolated and quantified by UV absorbance on a Nanodrop 2000c. For this chain, trimming is 1 base at the V end and 4 bases at the J end, and the number of junction bases without a gene match is 17. Measured from the cysteine to the phenylalanine, the CDR3 is 19 residues long. Just the 57-base CDR3 DNA is kept, in frame starting at base 1. The germline V gene gives CDR1 as LGHNA and CDR2 as YSLEER.

Paper-wide results and their limitations: Roughly 5% of naive CD4, 3% to 4% of naive CD8, approximately 2% of memory CD4, and approximately 0.4% of memory CD8 clonotypes were shared across a few donors. Because the study included only a small number of donors, the genetic and exposure-history diversity represented was limited. Sampling was limited to blood, and TCR repertoires in tissue likely differ from TCR repertoires in blood. Naive subsets generally had larger estimated clonotype richness than memory subsets. Compared with non-shared clonotypes, clonotypes shared by all four sorted-subset donors had higher generation probabilities. Even with the large sequencing depth, rarefaction of the sorted-subset datasets indicated that sequencing was incomplete. Pairwise subsampling led to the expectation that sequencing depth would affect the degree of clonotype sharing among donors.

Note on this clone: Its antigen is still unknown. It has no much larger one-base neighbor in the sample; base qualities were not kept.

TCR CDR3 regions were amplified from genomic DNA by multiplex PCR using the deep immunoSEQ assay. Extracted genomic DNA from each cell subset was spread evenly across all wells of several immunoSEQ 96-well plates, with each plate serving as a replicate. For sorted subsets, roughly 0.2 ug genomic DNA, equal to tens of thousands of T cell genomes, was loaded into each replicate PCR. Purified libraries were measured with a Qubit 3.0 fluorometer, size-checked on a Bioanalyzer 2100, and measured again with the KAPA Library Quantification kit. Every immunoSEQ 96-well plate was sequenced on a separate single-read 150-cycle Illumina NextSeq 550 flow cell. The study's own analysis went as follows. Because the immunoSEQ output held only junctional sequences and lacked quality scores, the filtering could not match the filtering applied to full-length reads. Sequences were annotated with PyIR, a Python wrapper for IgBLAST v1.9, and V/J genes and CDR3 were assigned using IMGT germline references. Reads with weak V/J assignments (E-value above 1e-6), missing CDR3, stop codons, out-of-frame junctions, or ambiguous translated residues were removed. V3J clonotypes were defined as sequences sharing an identical inferred V gene, J gene, and CDR3 amino acid sequence. Percentage overlap between repertoires was computed as shared unique clonotypes divided by the size of the smaller repertoire. Repertoire richness was assessed with RTK rarefaction, the Chao1 estimator, and Recon v2.1 estimates of unobserved clonotypes. For all TCRbeta clonotypes obtained by the gDNA method from a handful of donors, generation probabilities were computed with OLGA. In TCRdb, the immuneACCESS table is reduced to in-frame sequences with V and J assigned. These tables do not hold every clone; where another copy was compared, an unresolved V gene accounts for under half, and the others remain unexplained. Clone size and the V and J calls come from that table; the DNA yielded D and trimming. This sample is represented by over 2,000,000 clones; around 93% of them were singletons. The ten largest make up over 1.5% of the sample.

The receptor was derived from a man between 18 and 29 years old in good health. Some clones in this sample may be carry-over from other donors' samples. The sample consisted of naive CD8+ T cells from PBMCs. Reading the label with the study, this specimen's cell subset or site is: CD45RA+CCR7+. Rearrangement joined TRBV4-3 to TRBJ2-7; the junction holds 9 bases that match TRBD2. The nucleotides are TGCGCCAGCAGCCAAGTGGCGGGAGGGCCGGAGTCTCTCCAGTACGAGCAGTACTTC. Protein translation: CASSQVAGGPESLQYEQYF.